This passage covers 30 T cell receptor beta chains from one sample sequenced in a study of T cell responses to AZD1222 COVID-19 vaccine. Only in-frame clones appear in the TCRdb table, and some are missing; sequencing was by immunoSEQ multiplex PCR. The sample lists roughly 150,000 clones; about 83% were seen once. The specimen comprised peripheral blood, sampled 28 days after the second AZD1222 dose. Receptors originate from an adult who received the AZD1222 COVID-19 vaccine.

The chain carries TRBV5-5 and TRBJ1-2, with no clear D. Germline CDR1 SGHKS, CDR2 YYEKEE (reference sequence). The germline V and J ends were trimmed by 4 bases and 4 bases, with 17 bases remaining between them. This CDR3 has 15 residues. CDR3 sequence reads: CASSPSRGFGYGYTF. CDR3 DNA sequence: TGTGCCAGCAGCCCGTCGCGGGGATTTGGCTATGGCTACACCTTC.

V usage is TRBV5-4 and J usage is TRBJ1-3; no clear D gene. V lost 4 bases, J lost 2 bases, and 16 bases lay in between. CDR1 is SGHNT and CDR2 is YYREEE in the germline V gene (reference sequence). The CDR3 is made up of 16 amino acids. CDR3: CASSPGVPGTGNTIYF. CDR3 bases: TGTGCCAGCAGCCCGGGCGTCCCCGGAACTGGAAACACCATATATTTT.

This clone was detected once. The V and J genes are TRBV9 and TRBJ1-6; 7 nucleotides agree with TRBD1. J gave up 9 bases and V 3 bases, and 3 bases lay outside the gene matches. CDR1 is SGDLS, CDR2 YYNGEE, per germline. The CDR3 length is 13 residues. CDR3 in amino acids: CASSEGGGSPLHF. The DNA of the CDR3 is TGTGCCAGCAGCGAAGGGGGCGGTTCACCCCTCCACTTT.

The chain links TRBV12-5 to TRBJ1-1, with D unclear. The CDR3 sequence is 18 residues long. V shed 0 bases and J shed 7 bases, with 24 bases lying between them. CDR1 is LGHNT, CDR2 FRNRAP, per germline. CDR3 nucleotide sequence: TGTGCTAGTGGTTTGGTATTCGCAACCTCCGCCGACACTGATGAAGCTTTCTTT. Its protein product is CASGLVFATSADTDEAFF.

The V gene is TRBV5-1, the J gene TRBJ1-2, with a possible D match to TRBD1 (6 bases). Germline loops: CDR1 SGHRS, CDR2 YFSETQ. The CDR3 length is 15 residues. Trimming removed 4 bases at V and 6 bases at J, with 19 bases between. The DNA for the CDR3 is TGCGCCAGCAGCCCCGAATTCCAGGGGTGGGATGGCTACACCTTC. It specifies CASSPEFQGWDGYTF.

The V gene is TRBV2, the J gene TRBJ1-1; 9 positions agree with TRBD1. Germline CDR1 reads SNHLY; CDR2 reads FYNNEI. The CDR3 is 14 residues long. V lost 7 bases to trimming and J lost 4 bases; unmatched junction nucleotides: 7. The DNA for the CDR3 is TGTGCCAGCAAAGTACAGGGGGCGGTCACTGAAGCTTTCTTT. Protein: CASKVQGAVTEAFF.

The count of this clone is one. The chain carries TRBV5-1 and TRBJ1-4, with unresolved D. V was trimmed by 4 bases and J by 8 bases, leaving 15 bases between them. Germline V CDR1 and CDR2: SGHRS, YFSETQ. This CDR3 contains 14 residues. CDR3 in amino acids: CASSPDGLWEKLFF. For the CDR3, the DNA is TGCGCCAGCAGCCCGGACGGGTTGTGGGAAAAACTGTTTTTT.

The chain uses TRBV5-8 and TRBJ2-6; 8 nucleotides line up with TRBD1. Germline values: CDR1 SGHTS, CDR2 YDEGEE. J was trimmed by 3 bases and V by 1 base; bases with no gene match: 6. This CDR3 spans 17 amino acids. In DNA, the CDR3 is TGTGCCAGCAGCTTGAGACAGGGGATTGATGGGGCCAACGTCCTGACTTTC. Encoded protein: CASSLRQGIDGANVLTF.

V and J are TRBV30 and TRBJ1-2, with unresolved D. Per the germline V gene, CDR1 is GTSNPN and CDR2 is SVGIG (reference sequence). V was trimmed by 2 bases and J by 1 base, leaving 17 bases between them. The CDR3 consists of 16 residues. The CDR3 nucleotides read TGTGCCTGGAGTCGTGGCGGGAGCCCTAGTAACTATGGCTACACCTTC. This encodes CAWSRGGSPSNYGYTF.

The chain combines TRBV6-2 or TRBV6-3 with TRBJ1-1; TRBD1 might be the D (6 bases). Germline-derived CDR1 and CDR2 are MNHEY and SVGEGT. V lost 5 bases and J 3 bases, leaving 13 bases between the germline ends. This CDR3 contains 14 residues. CDR3 region: CASSRRGSDTEAFF. The CDR3 region has the DNA TGTGCCAGCAGTCGCAGGGGTTCGGACACTGAAGCTTTCTTT.

CDR3 loop: CASSLGRRGLDNEQFF. The DNA of the CDR3 is TGCGCCAGCAGCTTGGGACGTAGAGGGCTTGACAATGAGCAGTTCTTC. This rearrangement joins TRBV5-1 to TRBJ2-1; D may be TRBD2 (5 bases). V was pared by 0 bases and J by 5 bases, with 15 bases between. CDR1 SGHRS and CDR2 YFSETQ come from the germline V gene. The CDR3 covers 16 residues.

The chain is built from TRBV19 and TRBJ1-5; unclear D gene. This CDR3 spans 15 amino acids. Trimming stripped 6 bases from V and 0 bases from J, with 12 bases between. From germline, CDR1 is LNHDA and CDR2 SQIVND (reference sequence). The CDR3, as DNA: TGTGCCAGTAGCCCTGACGGTTATAGCAATCAGCCCCAGCATTTT. Translation gives CASSPDGYSNQPQHF.

The genes are TRBV9 and TRBJ2-3; 9 nucleotides line up with TRBD2. The CDR3 contains 17 residues. The junction had 6 bases not matched to a gene; V was cut back by 0 bases and J by 1 base. CDR1 is SGDLS, CDR2 YYNGEE, per germline. The CDR3 nucleotides read TGTGCCAGCAGCGTAGGTGGCGGGGGGGCAGGCACAGATACGCAGTATTTT. Translation gives CASSVGGGGAGTDTQYF.

V and J are TRBV19 and TRBJ2-1, with D unresolved. V was shortened by 5 bases and J by 1 base, with 6 bases between the two germline ends. The CDR3 contains 13 residues. Germline CDR1 reads LNHDA; CDR2 reads SQIVND (reference sequence). CDR3 DNA: TGTGCCAGTAGTCAGAGTTCCTACAATGAGCAGTTCTTC. Its translation is CASSQSSYNEQFF.

The chain uses TRBV5-1 and TRBJ2-7, with TRBD1 matching over 7 bases. J lost 2 bases, V lost 1 base, and 6 bases had no gene match. Per the germline V gene, CDR1 is SGHRS and CDR2 is YFSETQ. The CDR3 spans 15 residues. The CDR3 region is CASSLSGQTAYEQYF. CDR3 in DNA: TGCGCCAGCAGCTTGTCGGGACAGACAGCCTACGAGCAGTACTTC.

V is TRBV19 and J is TRBJ1-3, with D uncertain. The CDR3 runs 18 residues. The V gene lost 5 bases and the J gene lost 0 bases, with 20 bases spanning the gap. Germline loops: CDR1 LNHDA, CDR2 SQIVND (reference sequence). CDR3 loop: CASSRLGMKLLSGNTIYF. CDR3 nucleotide sequence: TGTGCCAGTAGTCGTTTGGGGATGAAACTACTCTCTGGAAACACCATATATTTT.

J is TRBJ2-1 and V is TRBV19; D is uncertain. Deletions cut 7 bases from V and 1 base from J, with 11 bases between. Germline V lookup: CDR1 LNHDA, CDR2 SQIVND (reference sequence). The CDR3 runs to 14 residues. CDR3 coding DNA: TGTGCCAGTAAAGTGATAGGGTCCTACAATGAGCAGTTCTTC. Translating it yields CASKVIGSYNEQFF.

The gene calls are TRBV5-4 and TRBJ2-6; no clear D gene. This CDR3 has 15 residues. V was clipped by 3 bases and J by 1 base, with 8 bases between them. The germline V gene encodes CDR1 SGHNT and CDR2 YYREEE (reference sequence). CDR3 in DNA: TGTGCCAGCAGCTCTGCTCAGTCTGGGGCCAACGTCCTGACTTTC. Its translation is CASSSAQSGANVLTF.

The rearrangement joins TRBV27 to TRBJ2-2; no firm D call. Germline V gene sequence: CDR1 MNHEY, CDR2 SMNVEV (reference sequence). The length of the CDR3 is 14 residues. Trimming took 1 base from V and 5 from J, leaving 8 bases between them. CDR3 sequence (DNA): TGTGCCAGCAGTTTATTGGACGAAACCGGGGAGCTGTTTTTT. Amino acids: CASSLLDETGELFF.

This clone was detected once. The chain employs TRBV14 and TRBJ2-7; D is ambiguous. Germline CDR1 and CDR2: SGHDN and FVKESK. V shed 4 bases and J shed 4 bases, with 5 bases lying between them. The CDR3 covers 11 residues. CDR3 in amino acids: CASSPGYEQYF. CDR3 coding DNA: TGTGCCAGCAGCCCTGGGTACGAGCAGTACTTC. Complete variable domain (other parts from reference TRBV14 and TRBJ2-7): EAGVTQFPSHSVIEKGQTVTLRCDPISGHDNLYWYRRVMGKEIKFLLHFVKESKQDESGMPNNRFLAERTGGTYSTLKVQPAELEDSGVYFCASSPGYEQYFGPGTRLTVT.

The table lists this clone with a few counts. The J gene is TRBJ2-2, the V gene TRBV12-5; D is uncertain. In germline, CDR1 is LGHNT, CDR2 FRNRAP. This CDR3 contains 13 residues. With 0 bases removed from V and 4 bases from J, the gap between germline ends came to 3 bases. The CDR3 nucleotides read TGTGCTAGTGGTTTGGTACGCACCGGGGAGCTGTTTTTT. Encoded protein: CASGLVRTGELFF.

The chain uses TRBV9 and TRBJ2-3; a possible D gene is TRBD2 (6 bases). This CDR3 has 15 residues. Trimming took off 3 bases at V and 2 bases at J, with 13 bases between the two ends. CDR1 is SGDLS and CDR2 is YYNGEE in the germline V gene. The CDR3 region has the DNA TGTGCCAGCAGCGCCGGGGGACCATACACAGATACGCAGTATTTT. It codes for CASSAGGPYTDTQYF.

The gene calls are TRBV5-8 and TRBJ1-1; D remains unclear. This CDR3 contains 14 residues. Trimming stripped 7 bases from V and 4 bases from J, with 17 bases between. Germline CDR1 is SGHTS and CDR2 is YDEGEE. In DNA form, the CDR3 reads TGTGCCAGCCCCTCCCGGGCTTGGAGCACTGAAGCTTTCTTT. This codes for CASPSRAWSTEAFF.

The genes are TRBV6-5 and TRBJ2-2, with no clear D. This CDR3 is built from 10 residues. The germline V gene encodes CDR1 MNHEY and CDR2 SVGAGI. Trimming removed 6 bases at V and 6 bases at J, with 2 bases between. The CDR3 DNA reads TGTGCCAGCAGGTCCGGGGAGCTGTTTTTT. Residues: CASRSGELFF.

V is TRBV19 and J is TRBJ1-1; D perhaps matches TRBD1 (6 bases). This CDR3 has 15 amino acids. Trimming shortened V by 4 bases and J by 1 base, and 13 bases separated the two germline ends. CDR1 and CDR2 (germline): LNHDA, SQIVND (reference sequence). The CDR3 spells CASSTITTGNTEAFF. The CDR3 nucleotides read TGTGCCAGTAGTACTATCACGACAGGGAACACTGAAGCTTTCTTT.

The chain carries TRBV4-2 and TRBJ1-1; TRBD1 matches 7 bases. CDR1 and CDR2 (germline): LGHNA, YNFKEQ. J was trimmed by 10 bases and V by 0 bases; bases with no gene match: 17. The CDR3 length is 17 residues. The CDR3 protein is CASSQDAWDRVNSGAFF. CDR3 coding DNA: TGTGCCAGCAGCCAAGATGCTTGGGACAGAGTGAACAGCGGAGCTTTCTTT.

The chain carries TRBV7-7 and TRBJ2-3; D gene unclear. The CDR3 covers 14 residues. Trimming cost V 1 base and J 3 bases, with 8 bases left between them. Germline V gene data show CDR1 as SSHAT and CDR2 as FNYEAQ (reference sequence). CDR3 sequence reads: CASSLDRSTDTQYF. For the CDR3, the DNA is TGTGCCAGCAGCTTAGATCGATCTACAGATACGCAGTATTTT.

The V and J genes are TRBV5-1 and TRBJ1-1; TRBD1 might be the D (5 bases). The CDR3 totals 17 residues. V was pared by 4 bases and J by 1 base, with 20 bases between. CDR1 is SGHRS, CDR2 YFSETQ, per germline. In nucleotides, the CDR3 is TGCGCCAGCAGCGTTCTCGGGACCCCCGGACAGAACACTGAAGCTTTCTTT. Amino acids: CASSVLGTPGQNTEAFF.

The V call is TRBV27, the J call TRBJ1-2, with D unresolved. Germline CDR1 MNHEY, CDR2 SMNVEV (reference sequence). The CDR3 consists of 13 residues. V lost 0 bases and J lost 6, with 8 bases in between. The CDR3 spells CASSLSGVDGYTF. CDR3 bases: TGTGCCAGCAGTTTATCCGGGGTGGATGGCTACACCTTC.

V gene TRBV6-1 combines with J gene TRBJ1-6; 7 bases line up with TRBD1. V gave up 3 bases and J gave up 6 bases; unmatched junction bases: 8. The CDR3 loop spans 16 amino acids. The germline V gene encodes CDR1 MNHNS and CDR2 SASEGT. The CDR3 is CASSDLRDSTNSPLHF. CDR3 nucleotides: TGTGCCAGCAGTGACCTCCGGGACAGCACTAATTCACCCCTCCACTTT.